This T cell receptor (beta chain) was recorded in a study of cytomegalovirus exposure and HLA in healthy donors. Germline loops: CDR1 SQVTM, CDR2 ANQGSEA. This CDR3 is 14 amino acids long. The V and J ends lost 3 bases and 3 bases, in that order; junction bases with no gene match: 5. Findings and limits, study-wide: When the data were analyzed later, several of the most significant clusters appeared to be linked to common viral pathogens. Researchers counted roughly 150 TCR beta chains as cytomegalovirus-associated.

The PCR employed 60 Vbeta primers together with 13 Jbeta primers. TCRdb's copy holds only in-frame clones and misses some; the assay was immunoSEQ multiplex PCR. In the table there are roughly 100,000 clones, around 68% of which are singletons. Points on this clone: Its antigen is not identified.

What was sequenced was PBMCs. The sequence was collected from a human donor in good health. The rearrangement joins TRBV29-1 to TRBJ2-3, with TRBD2 identical over 8 bases. CDR3 amino acids: CSVDGGGGTDTQYF. DNA of the CDR3: TGCAGCGTTGACGGGGGGGGAGGAACAGATACGCAGTATTTT.